A selection of T cell receptor beta chains follows, all from one sample in a study of long-term antiretroviral therapy in people with HIV. Libraries were prepared by immunoSEQ multiplex PCR; TCRdb keeps only in-frame clonotypes and omits some of them. The profile shows roughly 15,000 clones, about 80% of them singletons. The sample here was unsorted PBMCs, taken 3.2 years before starting antiretroviral therapy. These receptors originate from a man between 35 and 55 years old with HIV. The CDR3 runs from the conserved cysteine through the conserved F or W. The D gene is left open where the match is weak. Not all rows give a size; the values are once, few, many and, for expanded clones, a class.

v_gene	j_gene	abundance	d_gene	CDR3aa	CDR3nt
TRBV5-1	TRBJ1-3	-	-	CASSLVAVTGGNTIYF	TGCGCCAGCAGCTTGGTGGCGGTTACGGGAGGAAACACCATATATTTT
TRBV5-1	TRBJ2-1	-	TRBD2	CASSLSVGSGTYNEQFF	TGCGCCAGCAGCTTGAGTGTGGGTAGCGGGACCTACAATGAGCAGTTCTTC
TRBV28	TRBJ1-4	-	-	CASSPGGFATNEKLFF	TGTGCCAGCAGTCCCGGGGGCTTTGCAACTAATGAAAAACTGTTTTTT
TRBV7-9	TRBJ1-3	few	-	CASSSETGSSGNTIYF	TGTGCCAGCAGCTCCGAGACGGGATCATCTGGAAACACCATATATTTT
TRBV2	TRBJ2-7	-	-	CASSALRGGGYEQYF	TGTGCCAGCAGTGCCTTAAGGGGTGGGGGATACGAGCAGTACTTC
TRBV2	TRBJ2-1	-	TRBD2	CASYGGAYNEQFF	TGTGCCAGCTACGGGGGGGCCTACAATGAGCAGTTCTTC
TRBV2	TRBJ1-1	-	TRBD1	CASSGWDRVNTEAFF	TGTGCCAGCAGTGGCTGGGACAGGGTGAACACTGAAGCTTTCTTT
TRBV2	TRBJ2-3	-	-	CASSEAVRTDTQYF	TGTGCCAGCAGTGAAGCAGTCAGGACAGATACGCAGTATTTT
TRBV7-3	TRBJ1-1	-	-	CASSAEANTEAFF	TGTGCCAGCAGCGCAGAGGCGAACACTGAAGCTTTCTTT
TRBV19	TRBJ1-5	-	-	CASSPVYSNQPQHF	TGTGCCAGTAGTCCTGTTTATAGCAATCAGCCCCAGCATTTT
TRBV19	TRBJ1-2	-	TRBD1	CASSMTGGSYGYTF	TGTGCCAGTAGTATGACAGGGGGCTCCTATGGCTACACCTTC
TRBV5-6	TRBJ2-7	-	TRBD2	CASSGGESYEQYF	TGTGCCAGCAGTGGGGGGGAATCCTACGAGCAGTACTTC
TRBV6-5	TRBJ2-7	-	TRBD1	CASTRQGAGEQYF	TGTGCCAGCACCAGACAGGGGGCGGGAGAGCAGTACTTC
TRBV7-2	TRBJ2-7	-	TRBD2	CASSPRLAGGRSYEQYF	TGTGCCAGCAGCCCCAGGTTAGCGGGGGGCAGGTCCTACGAGCAGTACTTC
TRBV6-5	TRBJ1-1	-	-	CAVQTHGDTEAFF	TGTGCCGTCCAAACACACGGAGACACTGAAGCTTTCTTT
TRBV20-1	TRBJ1-4	-	-	CSAINEKLFF	TGCAGTGCTATTAATGAAAAACTGTTTTTT
TRBV19	TRBJ2-7	-	-	CASSGAFSYEQYF	TGTGCCAGTAGTGGGGCTTTCTCCTACGAGCAGTACTTC
TRBV9	TRBJ2-3	-	TRBD1	CASRGQGTDTQYF	TGTGCCAGCAGAGGACAGGGCACCGATACGCAGTATTTT
TRBV9	TRBJ1-4	-	TRBD1	CASSAGWGQMNEKLFF	TGTGCCAGCAGCGCGGGCTGGGGACAGATGAATGAAAAACTGTTTTTT
TRBV6-5	TRBJ2-1	-	-	CASSSGTPFQFF	TGTGCCAGCAGCTCCGGGACCCCTTTCCAGTTCTTC
TRBV5-1	TRBJ2-3	-	TRBD1	CASSSTGSTDTQYF	TGCGCCAGCAGCTCGACAGGGAGCACAGATACGCAGTATTTT
TRBV27	TRBJ1-2	-	-	CASSLLGDEWYGYTF	TGTGCCAGCAGTTTACTGGGGGACGAATGGTATGGCTACACCTTC
TRBV4-2	TRBJ2-1	few	TRBD1	CASSHPQGAINEQFF	TGTGCCAGCAGCCATCCACAGGGGGCGATCAATGAGCAGTTCTTC
TRBV6-1	TRBJ1-1	-	-	CATGTVNTEAFF	TGTGCCACCGGGACCGTGAACACTGAAGCTTTCTTT
TRBV19	TRBJ2-1	-	-	CASSMVQVDYNEQFF	TGTGCCAGTAGTATGGTCCAGGTAGACTACAATGAGCAGTTCTTC
TRBV5-1	TRBJ1-1	-	-	CASSYSGGTGTEAFF	TGCGCCAGCAGCTACTCTGGGGGGACGGGCACTGAAGCTTTCTTT
TRBV12-5	TRBJ1-1	-	-	CASGPPRGMNTEAFF	TGTGCTAGTGGTCCCCCGAGGGGGATGAACACTGAAGCTTTCTTT
TRBV7-8	TRBJ2-7	-	TRBD2	CASSPGWGERGEHEQYF	TGTGCCAGCAGTCCAGGCTGGGGGGAGCGGGGGGAACACGAGCAGTACTTC
TRBV6-5	TRBJ2-1	-	TRBD1	CASSYKGQYNEQFF	TGTGCCAGCAGTTATAAGGGACAGTACAATGAGCAGTTCTTC
TRBV6-1	TRBJ2-3	-	-	CASLVGGPDTQYF	TGTGCCAGCCTGGTGGGGGGTCCAGATACGCAGTATTTT
TRBV5-1	TRBJ1-1	-	-	CASGAVGNTEAFF	TGCGCCAGCGGGGCTGTTGGGAACACTGAAGCTTTCTTT
TRBV11-2	TRBJ1-2	-	-	CASSLDSRRGRNYGYTF	TGTGCCAGCAGCTTAGATTCTCGAAGGGGCAGGAACTATGGCTACACCTTC
TRBV19	TRBJ2-3	once	-	CANPCRGSTDTQYF	TGTGCCAATCCCTGCCGGGGTAGCACAGATACGCAGTATTTT
TRBV7-3	TRBJ1-2	-	TRBD1	CASSPRQGSLLGYTF	TGTGCCAGCAGCCCCCGACAGGGGTCTCTTCTTGGCTACACCTTC
TRBV7-6	TRBJ1-3	few	TRBD1	CASSLTGQGTGNTIYF	TGTGCCAGCAGTTTAACGGGACAGGGGACTGGAAACACCATATATTTT
TRBV5-1	TRBJ2-2	few	TRBD2	CASIPAGGSTGELFF	TGCGCCAGCATCCCAGCGGGGGGATCCACCGGGGAGCTGTTTTTT
TRBV7-9	TRBJ1-2	-	-	CASSFTGAQDGYTF	TGTGCCAGCAGCTTCACCGGGGCCCAGGATGGCTACACCTTC
TRBV5-4	TRBJ2-7	-	TRBD2	CASSLRTSEYEQYF	TGTGCCAGCAGCTTGAGGACTAGCGAGTACGAGCAGTACTTC
TRBV2	TRBJ2-7	-	-	CASKYYSSYEQYF	TGTGCCAGCAAGTATTACAGCTCCTACGAGCAGTACTTC
TRBV2	TRBJ1-2	-	TRBD1	CASKGTGPYGYTF	TGTGCCAGCAAGGGGACAGGGCCCTATGGCTACACCTTC
TRBV5-1	TRBJ1-1	-	TRBD1	CASSLRQGRDTEAFF	TGCGCCAGCAGCCTAAGACAGGGGAGGGATACTGAAGCTTTCTTT
TRBV4-1	TRBJ1-1	-	-	CASSPLQGKQREAFF	TGCGCCAGCAGCCCCCTCCAAGGAAAGCAGAGGGAAGCTTTCTTT
TRBV9	TRBJ2-4	once	-	CASSGRDGKNIQYF	TGTGCCAGCAGCGGCCGGGACGGAAAAAACATTCAGTACTTC
TRBV6-5	TRBJ1-1	once	-	CASSYDREAFF	TGTGCCAGCAGTTACGACAGGGAAGCTTTCTTT
TRBV10-3	TRBJ1-2	once	-	CAISESGGRADGYTF	TGTGCCATCAGTGAGTCGGGGGGCAGGGCTGATGGCTACACCTTC
TRBV6-1	TRBJ1-2	-	-	CASSPDGGYGYTF	TGTGCCAGCAGCCCTGACGGTGGATATGGCTACACCTTC
TRBV5-4	TRBJ1-2	-	-	CASSGASVNYGYTF	TGTGCCAGCAGCGGAGCCAGCGTTAACTATGGCTACACCTTC
TRBV7-2	TRBJ2-7	-	-	CASSLGQRMSSYEQYF	TGTGCCAGCAGCTTAGGCCAACGTATGAGCTCCTACGAGCAGTACTTC
TRBV11-2	TRBJ1-1	-	-	CASSLGFRPNTEAFF	TGTGCCAGCAGCTTAGGGTTCAGGCCGAACACTGAAGCTTTCTTT
TRBV12-5	TRBJ2-3	-	-	CASGLGPAAGTDTQYF	TGTGCTAGTGGTTTGGGTCCGGCAGCCGGAACAGATACGCAGTATTTT